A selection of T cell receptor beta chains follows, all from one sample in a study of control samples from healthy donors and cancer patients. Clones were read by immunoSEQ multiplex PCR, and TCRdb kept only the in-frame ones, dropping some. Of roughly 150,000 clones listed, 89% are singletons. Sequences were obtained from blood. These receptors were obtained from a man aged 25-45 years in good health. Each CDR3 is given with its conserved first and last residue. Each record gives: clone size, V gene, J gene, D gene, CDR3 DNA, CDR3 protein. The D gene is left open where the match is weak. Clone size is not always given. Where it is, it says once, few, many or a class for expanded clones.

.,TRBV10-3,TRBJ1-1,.,TGTGCCATCAGAGCCTACGAGGAGGGGGCTGAAGCTTTCTTT,CAIRAYEEGAEAFF
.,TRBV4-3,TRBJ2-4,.,TGCGCCAGCAGCCAGGATACAGGGCGAGGAGGCATTCAGTACTTC,CASSQDTGRGGIQYF
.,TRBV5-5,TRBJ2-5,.,TGTGCCAGCAGCTCCCTCCAGGGTGAGACCCAGTACTTC,CASSSLQGETQYF
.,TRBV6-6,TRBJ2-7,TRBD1,TGTGCCAGCAGTTACTGGGACAGGGAAGACGAGCAGTACTTC,CASSYWDREDEQYF
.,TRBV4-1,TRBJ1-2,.,TGCGCCAGCAGCCAAGTGTTAGGGATTCTCGTGTTCTACGCATATGGCTACACCTTC,CASSQVLGILVFYAYGYTF
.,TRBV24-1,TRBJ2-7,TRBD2,TGTGCCACCAGTGATGTAGCGGGAGCCGGCGAGCAGTACTTC,CATSDVAGAGEQYF
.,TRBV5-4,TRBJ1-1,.,TGTGCCAGCAGCCCACCGGGGAGTGAAGCTTTCTTT,CASSPPGSEAFF
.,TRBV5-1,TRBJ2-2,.,TGCGCCAGCAGCTTCAGAGGGATAAACACCGGGGAGCTGTTTTTT,CASSFRGINTGELFF
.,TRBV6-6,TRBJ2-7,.,TGTGCCAGCGTGAACTCAGGTGCCTACGAGCAGTACTTC,CASVNSGAYEQYF
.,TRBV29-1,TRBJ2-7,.,TGCAGCGCCGGGGGACTGCGACCTCGGGGCGAGCAGTACTTC,CSAGGLRPRGEQYF
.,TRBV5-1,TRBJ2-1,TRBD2,TGCGCCAGTGAGCCCGGGACTAGCGGGATCTATGAGCAGTTCTTC,CASEPGTSGIYEQFF
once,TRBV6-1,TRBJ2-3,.,TGTGCCAGCAGTGGAGCAACAGGGCCAGATACGCAGTATTTT,CASSGATGPDTQYF
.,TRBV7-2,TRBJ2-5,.,TGTGCCAGCAGCTTAAATCGCCAAGAGACCCAGTACTTC,CASSLNRQETQYF
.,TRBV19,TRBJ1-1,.,TGTGCCAGTAGGGAAAACACTGAAGCTTTCTTT,CASRENTEAFF
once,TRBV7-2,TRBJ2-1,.,TGTGCCAGCAGCTTGTCAGGCCGTGAGCAGTTCTTC,CASSLSGREQFF
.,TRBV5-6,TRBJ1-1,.,TGTGCCAGCAGCTTGGTTACTGAAGCTTTCTTT,CASSLVTEAFF
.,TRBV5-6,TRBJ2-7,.,TGTGCCAGCAGCTTCGTACAGGGAGGAGGTTACGAGCAGTACTTC,CASSFVQGGGYEQYF
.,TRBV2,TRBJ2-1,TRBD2,TGTGCCAGCAGTGGCTCCCTAGCGGGGTACAATGAGCAGTTCTTC,CASSGSLAGYNEQFF
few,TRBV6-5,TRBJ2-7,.,TGTGCCAGCAGTTACTCTAGTCTGGCATACGAGCAGTACTTC,CASSYSSLAYEQYF
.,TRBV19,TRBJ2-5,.,TGTGCCAGTAGTATTAGCGTACAAGAGACCCAGTACTTC,CASSISVQETQYF
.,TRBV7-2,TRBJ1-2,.,TGTGCCAGCAGCTTAGAATATCAGAACTATGGCTACACCTTC,CASSLEYQNYGYTF
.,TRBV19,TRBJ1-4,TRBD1,TGTGCCAGTAGCGGGACAGGGGGCGAAAAACTGTTTTTT,CASSGTGGEKLFF
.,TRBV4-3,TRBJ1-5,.,TGCGCCAGCAGCCAGCGGCGGGGGGGGGATCAGCCCCAGCATTTT,CASSQRRGGDQPQHF
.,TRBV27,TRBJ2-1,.,TGTGCCAGCAGTCCCTTACTAGTAAATGAGCAGTTCTTC,CASSPLLVNEQFF
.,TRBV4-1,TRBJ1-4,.,TGCGCCAGCAGCCAAGGTTACGGGGCTAATGAAAAACTGTTTTTT,CASSQGYGANEKLFF
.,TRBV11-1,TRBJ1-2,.,TGTGCCAGCAGCTTCGTCTCCGGTGGCTACACCTTC,CASSFVSGGYTF
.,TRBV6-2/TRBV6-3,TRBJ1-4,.,TGTGCCAGCAGTTCCCAGACAGACTTTACAACTAATGAAAAACTGTTTTTT,CASSSQTDFTTNEKLFF
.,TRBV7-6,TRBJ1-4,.,TGTGCCAGCAGCTTGACACGGGCAGGTGAAAAACTGTTTTTT,CASSLTRAGEKLFF
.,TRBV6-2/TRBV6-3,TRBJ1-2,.,TGTGCCAGCAGTTACTCGGCGAACTATGGCTACACCTTC,CASSYSANYGYTF
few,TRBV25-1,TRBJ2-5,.,TGTGCCAGCAGTGTCTCAGAGACCCAGTACTTC,CASSVSETQYF
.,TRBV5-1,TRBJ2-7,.,TGCGCCAGCAGCCTGGAGGGCAGGGTTGACGAGCAGTACTTC,CASSLEGRVDEQYF
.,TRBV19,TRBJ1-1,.,TGTGCCAGTAGTGGAGGTTCTGAAGCTTTCTTT,CASSGGSEAFF
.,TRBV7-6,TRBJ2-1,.,TGTGCCAGCAGCTTGAGACAAGATTACAATGAGCAGTTCTTC,CASSLRQDYNEQFF
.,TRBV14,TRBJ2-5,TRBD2,TGTGCCAGCAGCCAAGAGACAGCGGGAGGGTTGGAGACCCAGTACTTC,CASSQETAGGLETQYF
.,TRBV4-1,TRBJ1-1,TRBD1,TGCGCCAGCAGCCAGGCGGACAGGGAGAACACTGAAGCTTTCTTT,CASSQADRENTEAFF
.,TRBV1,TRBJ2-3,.,TGCACCAGCAGCCAGAAAGCCTTGGATACGCAGTATTTT,CTSSQKALDTQYF
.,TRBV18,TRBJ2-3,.,TGTGCCAGCTCACAGGTCGCAGGGAGGGGGACAGATACGCAGTATTTT,CASSQVAGRGTDTQYF
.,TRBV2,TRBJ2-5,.,TGTGCCAGCAGTGAAGGGGGGAGAAAAGAGACCCAGTACTTC,CASSEGGRKETQYF
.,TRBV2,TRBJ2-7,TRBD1,TGTGCCAGCAACACAGGGGGGTCCTGGGGCGAGCAGTACTTC,CASNTGGSWGEQYF
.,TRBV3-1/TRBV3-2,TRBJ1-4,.,TGTGCCAGCAGCCAAGTACGGAATGAAAAACTGTTTTTT,CASSQVRNEKLFF
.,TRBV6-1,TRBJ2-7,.,TGTGCCAGCAGTGAGTCTTACGAGCAGTACTTC,CASSESYEQYF
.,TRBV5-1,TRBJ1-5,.,TGCGCCAGCAGCTTGGTGGGGGCCCTCAATCAGCCCCAGCATTTT,CASSLVGALNQPQHF
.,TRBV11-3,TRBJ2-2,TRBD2,TGTGCCAGCAGCCCCGGGACTATCTCGGGGCCCGGGGAGCTGTTTTTT,CASSPGTISGPGELFF
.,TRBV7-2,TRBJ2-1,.,TGTGCCAGCAGCTTAGACTACAGGACCTACAATGAGCAGTTCTTC,CASSLDYRTYNEQFF
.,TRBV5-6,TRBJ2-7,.,TGTGCCAGCCACATCGGGCAGGGGGGCGAGCAGTACTTC,CASHIGQGGEQYF
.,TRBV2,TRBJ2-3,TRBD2,TGTGCCAGCAGGATCAGCCTCTTGTGGGAGGGAGATACGCAGTATTTT,CASRISLLWEGDTQYF
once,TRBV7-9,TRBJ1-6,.,TGTGCCAGCAGCTTAGAACACTATAATTCACCCCTCCACTTT,CASSLEHYNSPLHF
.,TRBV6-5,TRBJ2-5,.,TGTGCCAGCAGTTATGCGGGGAGAATCCAAGAGACCCAGTACTTC,CASSYAGRIQETQYF
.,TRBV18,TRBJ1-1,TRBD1,TGTGCCAGCTCTCTGGGACCGGGACAGGGATCTGAAGCTTTCTTT,CASSLGPGQGSEAFF